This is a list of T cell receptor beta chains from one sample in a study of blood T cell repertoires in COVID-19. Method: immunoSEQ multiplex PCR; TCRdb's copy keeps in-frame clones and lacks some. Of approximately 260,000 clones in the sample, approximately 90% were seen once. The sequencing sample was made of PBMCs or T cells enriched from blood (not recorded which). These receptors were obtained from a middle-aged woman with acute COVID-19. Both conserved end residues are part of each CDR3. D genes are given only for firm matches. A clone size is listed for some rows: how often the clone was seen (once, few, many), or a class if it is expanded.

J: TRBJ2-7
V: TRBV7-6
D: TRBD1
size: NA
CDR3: CASSLVRDRAYEQYF

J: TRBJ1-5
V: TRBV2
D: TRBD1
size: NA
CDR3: CASSRDRGSNQPQHF

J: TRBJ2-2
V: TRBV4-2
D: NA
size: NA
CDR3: CASSQEVLPRVTGELFF

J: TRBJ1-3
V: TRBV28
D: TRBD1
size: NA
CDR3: CASRPGQGTGNTIYF

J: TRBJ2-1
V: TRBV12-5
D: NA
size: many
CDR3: CASGLVGGYIYYNEQFF

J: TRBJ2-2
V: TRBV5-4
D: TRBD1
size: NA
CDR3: CASSSRQGRATGELFF

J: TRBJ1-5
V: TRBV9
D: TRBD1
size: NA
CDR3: CASSEGDRAYQPQHF

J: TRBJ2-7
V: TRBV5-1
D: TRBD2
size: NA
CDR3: CASSVGTSGRVPSYEQYF

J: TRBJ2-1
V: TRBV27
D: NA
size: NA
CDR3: CASTDSSSYNEQFF

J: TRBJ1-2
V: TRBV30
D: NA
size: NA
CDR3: CAWTIGGANYGYTF

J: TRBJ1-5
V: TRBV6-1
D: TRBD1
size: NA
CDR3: CASSEWQGGVGQPQHF

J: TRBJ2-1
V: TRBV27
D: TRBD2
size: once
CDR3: CASSRLAGGLGNEQFF

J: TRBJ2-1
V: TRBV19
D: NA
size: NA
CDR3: CASSIGLYNEQFF

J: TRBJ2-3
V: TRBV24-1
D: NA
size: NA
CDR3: CATSDLTVSTDTQYF

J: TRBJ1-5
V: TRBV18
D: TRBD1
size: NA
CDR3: CASSLGTGPSNQPQHF

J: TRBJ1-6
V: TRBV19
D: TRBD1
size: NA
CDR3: CASSPPGQGDSPLHF

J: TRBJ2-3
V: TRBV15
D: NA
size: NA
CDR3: CATSRDSRGRGSADTQYF

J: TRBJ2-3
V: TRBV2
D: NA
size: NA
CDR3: CASRLQGSSTDTQYF

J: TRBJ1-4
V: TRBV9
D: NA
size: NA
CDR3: CASSVSTGTNEKLFF

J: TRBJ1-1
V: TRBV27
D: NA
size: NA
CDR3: CASSFGGAGTEAFF

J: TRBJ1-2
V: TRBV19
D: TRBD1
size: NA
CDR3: CASRDRGDYGYTF

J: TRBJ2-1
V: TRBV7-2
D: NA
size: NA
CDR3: CASSYNSYNEQFF

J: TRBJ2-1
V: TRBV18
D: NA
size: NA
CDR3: CASSPGTLYNEQFF

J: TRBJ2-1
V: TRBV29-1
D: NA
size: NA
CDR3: CSVEGGQYNEQFF

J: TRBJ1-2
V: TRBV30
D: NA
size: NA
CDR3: CAWSVKGGTNYGYTF

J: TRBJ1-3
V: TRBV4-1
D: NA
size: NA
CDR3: CASSQDIRDFSGNTIYF

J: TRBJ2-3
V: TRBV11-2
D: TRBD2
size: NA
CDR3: CASSLGLVIPDTQYF

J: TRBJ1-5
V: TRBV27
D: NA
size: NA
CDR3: CASSPNREGQPQHF

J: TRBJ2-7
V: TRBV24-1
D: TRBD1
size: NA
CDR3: CATSETGQGADYEQYF

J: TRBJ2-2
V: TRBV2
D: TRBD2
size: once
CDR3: CASRGTSGNTGELFF

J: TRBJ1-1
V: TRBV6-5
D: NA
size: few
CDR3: CASSHQGYTEAFF

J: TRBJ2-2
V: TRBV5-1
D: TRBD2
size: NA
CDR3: CASSLLAGGPAGELFF

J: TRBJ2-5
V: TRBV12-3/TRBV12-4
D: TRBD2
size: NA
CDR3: CASRLAGTETQYF

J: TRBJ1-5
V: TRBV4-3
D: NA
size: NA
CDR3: CASSQDFHDRGNQPQHF

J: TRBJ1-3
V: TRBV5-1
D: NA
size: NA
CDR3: CASRGGSGNTIYF

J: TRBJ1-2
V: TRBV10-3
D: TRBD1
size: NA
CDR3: CAISGTGPNYGYTF

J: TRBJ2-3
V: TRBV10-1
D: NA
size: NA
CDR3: CASSERSTDTQYF

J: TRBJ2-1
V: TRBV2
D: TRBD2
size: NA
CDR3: CASNSGSFHNEQFF

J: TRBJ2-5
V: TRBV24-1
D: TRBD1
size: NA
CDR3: CATRDRFQETQYF

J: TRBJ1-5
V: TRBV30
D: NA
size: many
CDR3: CAWTNEAKQPQHF

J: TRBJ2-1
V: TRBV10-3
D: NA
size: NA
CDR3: CAISDPTADSYNEQFF

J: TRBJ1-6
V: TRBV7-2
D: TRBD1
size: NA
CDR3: CASSLYQGARIVSPLHF

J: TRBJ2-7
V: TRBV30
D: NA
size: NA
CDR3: CAWSAYGGPTRSYEQYF

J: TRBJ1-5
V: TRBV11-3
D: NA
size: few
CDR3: CASSLGGGKPQHF

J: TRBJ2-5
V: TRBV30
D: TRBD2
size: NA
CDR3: CAWSGLLSGGVMGETQYF

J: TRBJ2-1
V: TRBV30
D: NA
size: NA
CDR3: CACQRTGEHNEQFF

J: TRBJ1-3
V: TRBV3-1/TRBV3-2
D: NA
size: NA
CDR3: CASSEASNTIYF

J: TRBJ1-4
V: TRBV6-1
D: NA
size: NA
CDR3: CASSEGRDTEKLFF

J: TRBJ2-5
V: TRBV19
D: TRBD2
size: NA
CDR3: CATQTSGTGVETQYF

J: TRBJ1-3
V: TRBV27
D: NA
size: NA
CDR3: CASSQWGRGGSNTIYF

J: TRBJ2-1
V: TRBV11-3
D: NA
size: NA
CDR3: CASSLTPKDEQFF

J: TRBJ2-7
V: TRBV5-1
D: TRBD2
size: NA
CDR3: CASSLELAGYEQYF

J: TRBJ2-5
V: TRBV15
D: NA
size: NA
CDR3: CATSRDRGHQETQYF

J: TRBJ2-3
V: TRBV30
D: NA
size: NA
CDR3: CAWSGGSTDTQYF

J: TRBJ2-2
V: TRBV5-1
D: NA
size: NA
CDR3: CASSLVLGYGSNAGELFF

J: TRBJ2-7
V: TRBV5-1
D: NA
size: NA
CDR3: CASSLRGAPSYEQYF

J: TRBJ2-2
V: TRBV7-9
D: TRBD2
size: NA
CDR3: CASSHPMREGRDTGELFF